The text below deals with one TCR beta chain. The target of this receptor is not known. The sample holds no much larger clone one base away, and base qualities are not on file. This sample also contains other DNA sequences that code for the same CDR3. The donors were included in the validation cohort of some 120 subjects, a group kept apart from the roughly 700-subject first cohort. Counted from cysteine to phenylalanine, this CDR3 has 14 amino acids. Only the CDR3 region is kept as DNA, spanning 42 bases read in frame from base 1. Trimming removed 4 bases from V and 3 bases from J; the gene matches leave 4 bases unexplained. From the germline V gene, CDR1 is SGHRS and CDR2 is YFSETQ. The library was prepared using the immunoSEQ multiplex PCR assay. As for the original processing: A statistical classification framework was developed to diagnose cytomegalovirus status using the catalog of TCR beta chain sequences. TCRdb carries this immuneACCESS record with in-frame sequences only. Its versions omit some clonotypes, under half of them owing to an unresolved V gene in the studies checked, with the rest unexplained. The V and J calls and clone size are taken from that table; D and trimming were inferred from the DNA. This sample gives some 60,000 clones in total; around 96% of them show up just once. The ten top clones hold around 0.83% of the sample.

The source of the sample is a study of cytomegalovirus exposure and HLA in healthy donors (dated by TCRdb to the late 2010s). Background for the entire study: A later analysis indicated that the 120 or so validation repertoires were generated on the platform also employed for the 700 or so repertoires of the first cohort. In addition to the first cohort of 666 subjects, a separate validation cohort of 120 different subjects was used. To predict cytomegalovirus infection status, the study combined high-throughput TCR immunosequencing, statistical association of individual TCRs with disease status, and machine learning. The study was designed to test whether signatures of past pathogen exposure could be identified by cataloging public T cell receptors. Findings and caveats that apply to the study as a whole: Most TCR sequences were observed very rarely across donors, whereas some public TCRs were present in many individuals. In vitro tests confirmed that a few of the cytomegalovirus-associated TCR beta chains recognize cytomegalovirus antigens. In a later analysis, TCRs clustered in the first cohort were found to also tend to co-occur in the roughly 120 validation repertoires, with approximately 95% of cluster scores above 0. The authors suggested that the approach could potentially be extended to other disease states and immunological phenotypes. Cytomegalovirus status was reported to be diagnosed by the classifier with high specificity and sensitivity in both the original and validation cohorts. All 110 or so repertoires were used to score co-occurrence in the validation cohort in a later analysis, because that analysis had no HLA typing for the cohort. A total of 150 to 200 TCR beta chains were listed by the study as associated with cytomegalovirus.

The sequence was obtained from a man between 18 and 29 years old in good health and CMV-seronegative. The chain joins TRBV5-1 to TRBJ2-3, and 8 junction bases match TRBD1. Sequencing input: PBMCs. The nucleotide sequence is given as TGCGCCAGCAGCACCGGACAGGGAACAGATACGCAGTATTTT. This yields the protein CASSTGQGTDTQYF.